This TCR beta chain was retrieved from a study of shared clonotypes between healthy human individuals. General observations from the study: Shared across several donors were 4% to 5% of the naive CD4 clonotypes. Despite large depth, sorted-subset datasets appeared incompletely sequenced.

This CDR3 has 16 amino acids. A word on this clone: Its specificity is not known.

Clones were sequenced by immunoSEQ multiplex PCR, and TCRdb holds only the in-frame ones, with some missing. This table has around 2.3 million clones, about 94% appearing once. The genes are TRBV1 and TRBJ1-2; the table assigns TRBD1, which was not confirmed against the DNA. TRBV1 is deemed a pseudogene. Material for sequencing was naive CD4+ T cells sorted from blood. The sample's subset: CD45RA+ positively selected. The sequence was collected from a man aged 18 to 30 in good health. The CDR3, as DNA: TGCACCAGCAGCCAAGGTTTCAGGGGGCTTTACTATGGCTACACCTTC. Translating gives CTSSQGFRGLYYGYTF.